These 18 T cell receptor beta chains were all obtained from the same sample, sequenced in a study of blood T cell repertoires in COVID-19. Libraries were prepared by immunoSEQ multiplex PCR; TCRdb keeps only in-frame clonotypes and omits some of them. The table has about 100,000 clones, around four fifths seen once; the top ten hold about an eighth. Source material: peripheral blood. Every receptor here comes from a man over 45 with active or convalescent COVID-19.

The V call is TRBV12-5, the J call TRBJ2-1; 12 nucleotides agree with TRBD2. V was pared by 4 bases and J by 9 bases, with 16 bases of the junction left unmatched. The CDR3 contains 18 residues. The germline CDR1 and CDR2 sequences are LGHNT and FRNRAP. CDR3 residues: CASGSSPLLAGGVGEQFF. Written as DNA, the CDR3 is TGTGCTAGTGGTTCTTCCCCCCTACTAGCGGGAGGAGTTGGTGAGCAGTTCTTC. The full variable domain, completed using reference TRBV12-5 and TRBJ2-1, is DARVTQTPRHKVTEMGQEVTMRCQPILGHNTVFWYRQTMMQGLELLAYFRNRAPLDDSGMPKDRFSAEMPDATLATLKIQPSEPRDSAVYFCASGSSPLLAGGVGEQFFGPGTRLTVL.

This chain links TRBV29-1 with TRBJ1-1; D is perhaps TRBD1 (5 bases). This CDR3 is 13 amino acids long. CDR1 and CDR2 from the germline V gene are SQVTM and ANQGSEA. V lost 3 bases and J 3 bases, leaving 11 bases between the germline ends. The CDR3 DNA sequence: TGCAGCGTTGAGGGGCCTGGGGACACTGAAGCTTTCTTT. Translated: CSVEGPGDTEAFF.

This clone showed up just a few times. This chain links TRBV4-1 with TRBJ2-7, with 12 bases identical to TRBD2. Germline V lookup: CDR1 MGHRA, CDR2 YSYEKL. The CDR3 length is 15 residues. V shed 1 base and J 4 bases; nucleotides not matched to a gene: 2. The CDR3 is CASSQGLAGVYEQYF. CDR3 bases: TGCGCCAGCAGCCAAGGACTAGCGGGAGTTTACGAGCAGTACTTC.

V is TRBV11-3 and J is TRBJ2-4; 12 nucleotides line up with TRBD2. This CDR3 comprises 16 residues. From germline, CDR1 is SGHNT and CDR2 YENEEA. V lost 5 bases and J lost 0; bases outside the gene matches: 2. The CDR3 bases are TGTGCCAGCAGCGGACTAGCGGGATTAGCCAAAAACATTCAGTACTTC. It encodes CASSGLAGLAKNIQYF.

This sequence joins TRBV28 and TRBJ1-5; no clear D. This CDR3 has 14 amino acids. The germline V gene has CDR1 MDHEN and CDR2 SYDVKM. With 7 bases removed from V and 3 bases from J, the gap between germline ends came to 13 bases. Written as DNA, the CDR3 is TGTGCCAGCACGACCCAACAGTTCAATCAGCCCCAGCATTTT. Residues: CASTTQQFNQPQHF.

For this clone: A junction boundary mismatches the germline segment, possibly from a read error. The genes are TRBV6-6 and TRBJ2-1, with D unclear. Germline lookup yields CDR1 MNHNY and CDR2 SVGAGI (reference sequence). This CDR3 is built from 14 residues. CDR3 protein: CASRYSAVYNEQFF. As DNA, the CDR3 is TGTGCCAGCAGGTACTCTGCGGTTTACAATGAGCAGTTCTTC.

The chain has TRBV28 and TRBJ2-7, with 7 bases that match TRBD1. The V gene's germline CDR1 is MDHEN and CDR2 SYDVKM. This CDR3 contains 13 residues. V trimming: 6 bases; J trimming: 3 bases; junction bases outside the gene matches: 5. The CDR3 DNA follows: TGTGCCAGCAGAATTGGACAGGACTACGAGCAGTACTTC. This gives the protein CASRIGQDYEQYF.

This rearrangement joins TRBV9 to TRBJ1-1; no clear D gene. The V and J ends lost 6 bases and 3 bases respectively, with 18 bases between them. Germline assignment: CDR1 SGDLS and CDR2 YYNGEE. This CDR3 spans 15 amino acids. The CDR3 DNA reads as TGTGCCAGCACCCCGGCGGAGGGAAGCTACACTGAAGCTTTCTTT. This sequence encodes CASTPAEGSYTEAFF.

The chain links TRBV2 to TRBJ2-3, with D possibly being TRBD1 (6 bases). This CDR3 has 14 residues. V lost 3 bases to trimming and J lost 1 base, with 8 bases between them. CDR1 is SNHLY, CDR2 FYNNEI, per germline. The CDR3 nucleotides are TGTGCCAGCAGTGATTGGGGGCGCACAGATACGCAGTATTTT. Its protein product is CASSDWGRTDTQYF.

The chain employs TRBV24-1 and TRBJ2-2; weak D call: TRBD2 (6 bases). V lost 9 bases and J lost 7, with 11 bases in between. This CDR3 has 12 residues. CDR1 and CDR2 from the germline V gene are KGHDR and SFDVKD. CDR3 sequence reads: CATGGKNGELFF. In nucleotides, the CDR3 is TGTGCCACCGGGGGGAAGAACGGGGAGCTGTTTTTT.

J is TRBJ1-1 and V is TRBV5-4; 7 bases are shared with TRBD1. The CDR3 contains 13 residues. Unmatched junction bases numbered 3, after V lost 4 bases and J lost 3 bases. Germline V CDR1 and CDR2: SGHNT, YYREEE (reference sequence). The DNA for the CDR3 is TGTGCCAGCAGCGCCGACAGGGACACTGAAGCTTTCTTT. Amino acid sequence: CASSADRDTEAFF.

The chain joins TRBV30 to TRBJ2-7; 14 bases fit TRBD2. V was pared by 5 bases and J by 6 bases, with 3 bases of the junction left unmatched. The V gene's germline CDR1 is GTSNPN and CDR2 SVGIG (reference sequence). The CDR3 extends over 13 amino acids. CDR3 nucleotide sequence: TGTGCCTGGTACGGACTAGCGGGAGGCGAGCAGTACTTC. It translates to CAWYGLAGGEQYF. The full variable domain, its missing parts supplied by reference TRBV30 and TRBJ2-7, is SQTIHQWPATLVQPVGSPLSLECTVEGTSNPNLYWYRQAAGRGLQLLFYSVGIGQISSEVPQNLSASRPQDRQFILSSKKLLLSDSGFYLCAWYGLAGGEQYFGPGTRLTVT.

This chain connects TRBV6-5 to TRBJ1-2; D not certain. In germline, CDR1 is MNHEY, CDR2 SVGAGI. V lost 10 bases and J lost 4, with 13 bases in between. The CDR3 covers 12 residues. As DNA, the CDR3 is TGTGCCACCCGAGACACTTCCTATGGCTACACCTTC. Translated, it gives CATRDTSYGYTF.

The rearrangement uses TRBV5-6 and TRBJ1-1; 9 nucleotides line up with TRBD1. The germline gives CDR1 SGHDT, CDR2 YYEEEE. J lost 3 bases, V lost 0 bases, and 3 bases had no gene match. The CDR3 is 15 residues long. The CDR3, as DNA: TGTGCCAGCAGCTTGGAGTACAGGGGGCACACTGAAGCTTTCTTT. Protein product: CASSLEYRGHTEAFF. The whole variable domain, remainder taken from reference TRBV5-6 and TRBJ1-1, is DAGVTQSPTHLIKTRGQQVTLRCSPKSGHDTVSWYQQALGQGPQFIFQYYEEEERQRGNFPDRFSGHQFPNYSSELNVNALLLGDSALYLCASSLEYRGHTEAFFGQGTRLTVV.

This chain joins TRBV5-6 and TRBJ2-3; 10 positions match TRBD2. The CDR3 runs 16 residues. The V and J ends lost 2 bases and 5 bases, in that order; junction bases with no gene match: 8. The germline V gene has CDR1 SGHDT and CDR2 YYEEEE. CDR3 in DNA: TGTGCCAGCAGCTTATGGGCCAGCGGGAGGGTAGATACGCAGTATTTT. This translates into CASSLWASGRVDTQYF.

The chain recombines TRBV7-3 with TRBJ1-6; D perhaps matches TRBD1 (6 bases). Germline V gene data show CDR1 as SGHTA and CDR2 as FQGTGA. The CDR3 contains 14 residues. The V end was cut by 5 bases, the J end by 10 bases, with 15 bases between. CDR3 sequence (DNA): TGTGCCAGCAGCCCGTACAGGGTGGAATCACCCCTCCACTTT. Encoded protein: CASSPYRVESPLHF.

This chain connects TRBV5-6 to TRBJ2-7; D uncertain. Germline V CDR1 and CDR2: SGHDT, YYEEEE. The CDR3 totals 13 residues. Trimming took off 2 bases at V and 4 bases at J, with 10 bases between the two ends. The CDR3, as DNA: TGTGCCAGCAGCTTCTATGACGGGTACGAGCAGTACTTC. Translation gives CASSFYDGYEQYF.

This rearrangement joins TRBV25-1 to TRBJ2-1; a weak D match, TRBD1 (5 bases). The CDR3 sequence is 15 residues long. Germline-derived CDR1 and CDR2 are MGHDK and SYGVNS. The V gene lost 3 bases and the J gene lost 5 bases, with 14 bases spanning the gap. For the CDR3, the DNA is TGTGCCAGCAGTGACTGGAACACCAGGGACAATGAGCAGTTCTTC. The encoded protein is CASSDWNTRDNEQFF.